A selection of T cell receptor beta chains follows, all from one sample in a study of human T cells and chemical hapten exposure. TCRdb used MiXCR to reprocess the RACE reads, holding one entry per CDR3 protein. The sample has approximately 400,000 distinct CDR3 sequences, approximately 5% seen once. The sequenced sample was whole blood, obtained in connection with sensitization to the hapten diphenylcyclopropenone (DPC). These receptors originate from a woman between 45 and 60 years old with alopecia areata. Some clones in this sample may be carry-over from other donors' samples. Both conserved end residues are part of each CDR3. A D gene is named only where the DNA matches it firmly. Expanded clones are given a class, and other clones once, few, many or no size at all.

d_gene | j_gene | v_gene | abundance | CDR3aa | CDR3nt
- | TRBJ2-1 | TRBV6-2/TRBV6-3 | - | CASSYLSPGSDEQFF | TGTGCCAGCAGTTACCTTAGCCCGGGGTCCGATGAGCAGTTCTTC
TRBD2 | TRBJ2-3 | TRBV20-1 | - | CSAQGGSGDTQYF | TGCAGTGCTCAGGGCGGTAGCGGGGATACGCAGTATTTT
- | TRBJ2-3 | TRBV5-1 | many | CASSRTGDDTDTQYF | TGCGCCAGCAGCAGGACTGGAGACGACACAGATACGCAGTATTTT
- | TRBJ2-5 | TRBV6-6 | - | CASSYSWGETQYF | TGTGCCAGCAGTTACTCGTGGGGAGAGACCCAGTACTTC
TRBD2 | TRBJ2-7 | TRBV6-1 | - | CASSDKPSGPYEQYF | TGTGCCAGCAGTGATAAGCCTAGCGGGCCTTACGAGCAGTACTTC
TRBD2 | TRBJ2-5 | TRBV20-1 | many | CSAREAGGDETQYF | TGCAGTGCTAGAGAAGCGGGAGGGGATGAGACCCAGTACTTC
- | TRBJ2-7 | TRBV4-3 | many | CASSQAPRGYEQYF | TGCGCCAGCAGCCAAGCCCCCAGGGGTTACGAGCAGTACTTC
TRBD2 | TRBJ2-1 | TRBV7-3 | - | CASSRLAGGPNEQFF | TGTGCCAGCAGCCGACTAGCGGGGGGGCCGAATGAGCAGTTCTTC
- | TRBJ1-1 | TRBV7-3 | many | CASSLTSDTEAFF | TGTGCCAGCAGCTTAACCAGCGACACTGAAGCTTTCTTT
TRBD1 | TRBJ1-2 | TRBV6-1 | many | CASRDRGRINYGYTF | TGTGCCAGCCGGGACAGGGGGCGAATTAACTATGGCTACACCTTC
- | TRBJ2-3 | TRBV24-1 | - | CATSAEGVSTDTQYF | TGTGCCACCAGTGCAGAGGGGGTAAGCACAGATACGCAGTATTTT
- | TRBJ2-3 | TRBV29-1 | many | CSVASGDTQYF | TGCAGCGTTGCGAGCGGCGATACGCAGTATTTT
TRBD1 | TRBJ1-5 | TRBV20-1 | many | CSARDWGQVRQPQHF | TGCAGTGCTAGAGATTGGGGACAGGTGAGGCAGCCCCAGCATTTT
TRBD1 | TRBJ2-1 | TRBV6-1 | many | CASSDGQGVGGEQFF | TGTGCCAGCAGTGATGGACAGGGGGTCGGAGGTGAGCAGTTCTTC
- | TRBJ1-3 | TRBV5-6 | many | CASSLVDISGNTIYF | TGTGCCAGCAGCTTGGTAGACATCTCTGGAAACACCATATATTTT
- | TRBJ2-1 | TRBV10-3 | - | CAISDRGSYNEQFF | TGTGCCATCAGTGACAGGGGCTCCTACAATGAGCAGTTCTTC
- | TRBJ1-5 | TRBV4-3 | - | CASSQDLPPGPERSNQPQHF | TGCGCCAGCAGCCAAGATTTACCCCCCGGTCCCGAAAGGAGCAATCAGCCCCAGCATTTT
- | TRBJ1-5 | TRBV3-1 | many | CASSQEALGNQPQHF | TGTGCCAGCAGCCAAGAAGCACTGGGAAATCAGCCCCAGCATTTT
- | TRBJ2-1 | TRBV12-3/TRBV12-4 | few | CASSHPGWEQFF | TGTGCCAGCAGCCATCCGGGGTGGGAGCAGTTCTTC
- | TRBJ2-3 | TRBV6-5 | many | CASNQGDTQYF | TGTGCCAGCAACCAGGGAGATACGCAGTATTTT
- | TRBJ2-3 | TRBV6-5 | - | CASSSYGAADTQYF | TGTGCCAGCAGCTCTTATGGGGCCGCAGATACGCAGTATTTT
- | TRBJ2-2 | TRBV3-1 | few | CASSQGWNTGELFF | TGTGCCAGCAGCCAGGGGTGGAACACCGGGGAGCTGTTTTTT
TRBD2 | TRBJ2-1 | TRBV7-2 | few | CAKRVAGAREQFF | TGTGCCAAAAGAGTAGCGGGAGCTCGAGAGCAGTTCTTC
TRBD1 | TRBJ1-5 | TRBV20-1 | many | CSAPNPGQGDQPQHF | TGCAGTGCTCCTAACCCAGGACAGGGCGATCAGCCCCAGCATTTT
TRBD1 | TRBJ2-7 | TRBV10-3 | many | CAISRDRGYEQYF | TGTGCCATCAGCCGTGACAGGGGCTACGAGCAGTACTTC
- | TRBJ1-1 | TRBV5-1 | many | CASSEATEAFF | TGCGCCAGCAGCGAGGCCACTGAAGCTTTCTTT
TRBD2 | TRBJ2-5 | TRBV9 | many | CASSVGSSGGQETQYF | TGTGCCAGCAGCGTAGGAAGTAGCGGGGGTCAAGAGACCCAGTACTTC
TRBD1 | TRBJ1-2 | TRBV5-6 | many | CASSLVRLGQPANYGYTF | TGTGCCAGCAGCTTGGTTCGTTTGGGACAGCCAGCTAACTATGGCTACACCTTC
TRBD2 | TRBJ2-1 | TRBV2 | few | CASVRTGGNEQFF | TGTGCCAGCGTAAGAACGGGGGGAAATGAGCAGTTCTTC
- | TRBJ2-7 | TRBV29-1 | - | CSVEDLGEQYF | TGCAGCGTTGAAGATCTGGGGGAGCAGTACTTC
TRBD1 | TRBJ1-2 | TRBV5-1 | - | CASSLSTGDYGYTF | TGCGCCAGCAGCCTTTCAACAGGGGACTATGGCTACACCTTC
- | TRBJ2-1 | TRBV29-1 | many | CSAHPRGIMVNEQFF | TGCAGCGCTCACCCCAGGGGAATCATGGTCAATGAGCAGTTCTTC
TRBD1 | TRBJ2-5 | TRBV7-3 | many | CASSPGQGAETQYF | TGTGCCAGCAGCCCCGGACAGGGGGCTGAGACCCAGTACTTC
TRBD2 | TRBJ2-6 | TRBV5-4 | few | CASSFGGRAPGANVLTF | TGTGCCAGCAGCTTCGGCGGGAGGGCCCCTGGGGCCAACGTCCTGACTTTC
- | TRBJ2-7 | TRBV5-4 | few | CASSPTDGGEQYF | TGTGCCAGCAGCCCCACCGACGGGGGCGAGCAGTACTTC
TRBD2 | TRBJ2-1 | TRBV3-1 | many | CASSPNLAGQYNEQFF | TGTGCCAGCAGCCCAAATCTAGCGGGTCAATACAATGAGCAGTTCTTC
- | TRBJ1-2 | TRBV6-4 | many | CASSDSWRNYGYTF | TGTGCCAGCAGTGACTCGTGGCGGAACTATGGCTACACCTTC
TRBD2 | TRBJ2-1 | TRBV20-1 | many | CSVLGLADNEQFF | TGCAGTGTTTTGGGACTAGCGGACAATGAGCAGTTCTTC
TRBD1 | TRBJ1-2 | TRBV29-1 | many | CSVGQGAGYTF | TGCAGCGTGGGACAGGGGGCTGGCTACACCTTC
TRBD1 | TRBJ1-1 | TRBV7-3 | many | CASGTGRRTEAFF | TGTGCCAGCGGGACAGGGAGACGTACTGAAGCTTTCTTT
TRBD2 | TRBJ2-5 | TRBV12-3/TRBV12-4 | many | CASSLRRTSGREETQYF | TGTGCCAGCAGTTTACGACGGACTAGCGGGAGGGAAGAGACCCAGTACTTC
TRBD2 | TRBJ2-7 | TRBV29-1 | many | CLQGLAVTEGIFYEQYF | TGCTTACAGGGACTAGCGGTAACGGAGGGCATTTTCTACGAGCAGTACTTC
- | TRBJ2-7 | TRBV20-1 | many | CSASPSLGEQYF | TGCAGTGCTAGTCCCTCCTTGGGGGAGCAGTACTTC
- | TRBJ1-5 | TRBV28 | many | CASSLRGGSNQPQHF | TGTGCCAGCAGTTTACGGGGGGGGAGCAATCAGCCCCAGCATTTT
- | TRBJ1-1 | TRBV7-2 | many | CASSHRAAHLLTEAFF | TGTGCCAGCAGTCATCGAGCCGCCCACCTACTGACTGAAGCTTTCTTT
- | TRBJ1-5 | TRBV6-6 | many | CASSYVQGGGNQPQHF | TGTGCCAGCAGTTACGTACAGGGTGGTGGCAATCAGCCCCAGCATTTT
- | TRBJ2-7 | TRBV28 | few | CASMSVLHYEQYF | TGTGCCAGCATGTCGGTGCTCCACTACGAGCAGTACTTC
- | TRBJ2-7 | TRBV7-2 | many | CASSGTFYEQYF | TGTGCCAGCAGTGGGACATTCTACGAGCAGTACTTC
- | TRBJ2-5 | TRBV7-3 | many | CASSLGAQETQYF | TGTGCCAGCAGCTTAGGAGCCCAAGAGACCCAGTACTTC
- | TRBJ1-5 | TRBV29-1 | few | CSVGQDNQPQHF | TGCAGCGTTGGGCAAGACAATCAGCCCCAGCATTTT
- | TRBJ2-7 | TRBV11-2 | - | CASSLVPPEQYF | TGTGCCAGCAGCTTAGTGCCGCCTGAGCAGTACTTC
- | TRBJ2-7 | TRBV6-6 | many | CASSYGEGSYEQYF | TGTGCCAGCAGTTACGGGGAAGGTTCCTACGAGCAGTACTTC
- | TRBJ2-6 | TRBV29-1 | many | CSVETGANVLTF | TGCAGCGTTGAGACAGGGGCCAACGTCCTGACTTTC
- | TRBJ2-3 | TRBV20-1 | few | CSARGPLGDTQYF | TGCAGTGCTAGAGGGCCGCTCGGAGATACGCAGTATTTT
- | TRBJ2-3 | TRBV24-1 | many | CATSDYGGASTDTQYF | TGTGCCACCAGTGATTACGGCGGAGCTAGCACAGATACGCAGTATTTT
TRBD1 | TRBJ1-4 | TRBV18 | many | CASSQFGQGASHEKLFF | TGTGCCAGCTCACAATTCGGACAGGGGGCTTCTCATGAAAAACTGTTTTTT
- | TRBJ1-6 | TRBV20-1 | many | CSPSGFSSPLHF | TGCAGCCCGTCAGGGTTTAGTTCACCCCTCCACTTT
TRBD2 | TRBJ2-3 | TRBV9 | - | CASSVAGTSGGSPSTDTQYF | TGTGCCAGCAGCGTAGCTGGGACTAGCGGGGGGTCCCCTAGCACAGATACGCAGTATTTT
- | TRBJ1-1 | TRBV6-5 | - | CASSYEWEAFF | TGTGCCAGCAGTTACGAGTGGGAAGCTTTCTTT
- | TRBJ2-6 | TRBV20-1 | few | CSAPSQGNRSGANVLTF | TGCAGTGCTCCTTCTCAGGGGAACCGTTCTGGGGCCAACGTCCTGACTTTC